Below are 10 T cell receptor beta chains sequenced from a single sample in a study of blood T cell repertoires in COVID-19. TCRdb keeps only in-frame clones here, not all; method: immunoSEQ multiplex PCR. Seen here are under 200,000 clones, 82% observed once, and the top ten hold 11%. Specimen: PBMCs or T cells enriched from blood (not recorded which). The receptors derive from a man in his fifties or sixties who had recovered from COVID-19.

The chain combines TRBV6-4 with TRBJ1-1; D gene ambiguous. V lost 2 bases to trimming and J lost 0 bases, with 10 bases between them. CDR3 length: 15 residues. Germline V lookup: CDR1 MRHNA, CDR2 SNTAGT. In nucleotides, the CDR3 is TGTGCCAGCAGTGACGAGTATGGAGTGAACACTGAAGCTTTCTTT. This translates into CASSDEYGVNTEAFF.

The rearrangement joins TRBV5-1 to TRBJ1-1; D possibly corresponds to TRBD1 (6 bases). CDR1 is SGHRS, CDR2 YFSETQ, per germline. The CDR3 has 14 amino acids. V shed 4 bases and J shed 4 bases, with 14 bases lying between them. CDR3 sequence: CASSPTGPITEAFF. The CDR3 nucleotides read TGCGCCAGCAGCCCAACAGGGCCAATCACTGAAGCTTTCTTT. Full variable domain (remainder filled in from reference TRBV5-1 and TRBJ1-1): KAGVTQTPRYLIKTRGQQVTLSCSPISGHRSVSWYQQTPGQGLQFLFEYFSETQRNKGNFPGRFSGRQFSNSRSEMNVSTLELGDSALYLCASSPTGPITEAFFGQGTRLTVV.

The chain carries TRBV28 and TRBJ1-1, with 8 positions matching TRBD1. The germline V gene has CDR1 MDHEN and CDR2 SYDVKM. J lost 1 base, V lost 3 bases, and 4 bases had no gene match. There are 15 residues in the CDR3. DNA of the CDR3: TGTGCCAGCAGTTTCGACAGGGGAGCGAACACTGAAGCTTTCTTT. Translating it yields CASSFDRGANTEAFF.

This clone was seen only a few times. V and J are TRBV7-3 and TRBJ1-2; tentatively, D is TRBD1 (6 bases). The CDR3 runs to 15 residues. The germline V gene encodes CDR1 SGHTA and CDR2 FQGTGA. Trimming took 2 bases from V and 8 from J, leaving 18 bases between them. This CDR3 is CASSLDGGAGRGYTF. The CDR3 DNA reads as TGTGCCAGCAGCTTAGATGGGGGCGCAGGTAGAGGCTACACCTTC.

This clone turned up a few times. This chain connects TRBV27 to TRBJ2-1; 8 bases agree with TRBD2. The V segment lost 7 bases and the J segment 4 bases; nucleotides outside the gene matches: 6. The CDR3 sequence is 14 residues long. The germline V gene has CDR1 MNHEY and CDR2 SMNVEV (reference sequence). The DNA of the CDR3 is TGTGCCAGCAACCCGGGACTAGTATACAATGAGCAGTTCTTC. The encoded protein is CASNPGLVYNEQFF.

V usage is TRBV5-1 and J usage is TRBJ1-2, with D perhaps TRBD1 (6 bases). This CDR3 is 15 amino acids long. V gave up 0 bases and J gave up 8 bases, with 17 bases separating them. CDR1 is SGHRS, CDR2 YFSETQ, per germline. The DNA for the CDR3 is TGCGCCAGCAGCTTGGGATCTACAGGGTCGGTAGGCTACACCTTC. This gives the protein CASSLGSTGSVGYTF.

The chain recombines TRBV5-1 with TRBJ1-4; 8 bases line up with TRBD1. Germline V gene sequence: CDR1 SGHRS, CDR2 YFSETQ. CDR3 length: 13 amino acids. J lost 5 bases, V lost 4 bases, and 1 base had no gene match. The CDR3 protein is CASSHRGNEKLFF. CDR3 nucleotide sequence: TGCGCCAGCAGCCACAGGGGGAATGAAAAACTGTTTTTT.

The chain is built from TRBV6-5 and TRBJ1-2; D is ambiguous. Germline assignment: CDR1 MNHEY and CDR2 SVGAGI. V lost 4 bases and J lost 0, with 12 bases in between. The length of the CDR3 is 15 residues. CDR3 protein: CASSFQRVTNYGYTF. In DNA, the CDR3 is TGTGCCAGCAGTTTCCAGAGGGTAACTAACTATGGCTACACCTTC.

The V and J genes are TRBV6-5 and TRBJ1-1; TRBD1 agrees at 7 bases. J was trimmed by 4 bases and V by 2 bases; bases with no gene match: 4. The CDR3 has 14 amino acids. Germline CDR1 MNHEY, CDR2 SVGAGI. CDR3 nucleotides: TGTGCCAGCAGTTACACAGGGGTTATCACTGAAGCTTTCTTT. The encoded protein is CASSYTGVITEAFF.

The J gene is TRBJ1-1, the V gene TRBV19; D not certain. Between the trimmed V and J ends, which lost 11 bases and 0 bases, there was a span of 7 bases. This CDR3 contains 11 residues. Germline CDR1 and CDR2: LNHDA and SQIVND (reference sequence). Here the CDR3 reads CACHLNTEAFF. CDR3 nucleotide sequence: TGTGCCTGCCACTTGAACACTGAAGCTTTCTTT.